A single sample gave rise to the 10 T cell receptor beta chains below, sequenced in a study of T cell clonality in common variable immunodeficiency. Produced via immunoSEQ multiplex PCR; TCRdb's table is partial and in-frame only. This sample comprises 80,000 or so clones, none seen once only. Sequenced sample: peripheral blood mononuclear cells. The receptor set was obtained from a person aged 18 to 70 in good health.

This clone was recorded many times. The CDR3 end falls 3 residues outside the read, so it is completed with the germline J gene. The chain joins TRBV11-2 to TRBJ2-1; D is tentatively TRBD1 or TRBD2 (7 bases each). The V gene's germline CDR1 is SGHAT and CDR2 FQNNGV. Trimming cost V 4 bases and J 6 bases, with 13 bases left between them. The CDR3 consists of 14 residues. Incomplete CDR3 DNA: TGTGCCAGCAGCTCCGACAGGGAGGGCAATGAG. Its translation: CASSSDREGNE. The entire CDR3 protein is CASSSDREGNEQFF.

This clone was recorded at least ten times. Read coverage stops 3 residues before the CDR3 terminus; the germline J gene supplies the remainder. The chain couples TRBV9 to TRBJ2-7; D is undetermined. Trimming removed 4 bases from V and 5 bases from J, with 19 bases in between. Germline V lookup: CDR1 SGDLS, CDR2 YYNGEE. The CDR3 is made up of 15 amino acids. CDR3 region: CASSPNRLQVDEQYF. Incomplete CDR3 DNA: TGTGCCAGCAGCCCGAACAGATTGCAGGTGGACGAG.

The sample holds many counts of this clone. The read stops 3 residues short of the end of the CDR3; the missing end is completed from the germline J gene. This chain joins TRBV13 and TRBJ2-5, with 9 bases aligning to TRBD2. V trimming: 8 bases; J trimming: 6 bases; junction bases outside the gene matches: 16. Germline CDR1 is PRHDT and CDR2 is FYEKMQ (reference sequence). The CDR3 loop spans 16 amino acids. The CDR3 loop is CASEAGGDWSKKTQYF. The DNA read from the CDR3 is TGTGCCAGCGAGGCGGGAGGGGACTGGAGTAAGAAGACC.

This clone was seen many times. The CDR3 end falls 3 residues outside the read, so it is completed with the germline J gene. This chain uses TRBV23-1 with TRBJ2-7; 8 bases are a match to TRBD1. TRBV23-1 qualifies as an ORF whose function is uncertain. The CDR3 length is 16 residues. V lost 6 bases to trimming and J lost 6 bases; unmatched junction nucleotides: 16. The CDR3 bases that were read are TGCGCCAGCAGCCAGTACCGGGACAGGAGCCCCCGCGAG. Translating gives CASSQYRDRSPRE. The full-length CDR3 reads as CASSQYRDRSPREQYF.

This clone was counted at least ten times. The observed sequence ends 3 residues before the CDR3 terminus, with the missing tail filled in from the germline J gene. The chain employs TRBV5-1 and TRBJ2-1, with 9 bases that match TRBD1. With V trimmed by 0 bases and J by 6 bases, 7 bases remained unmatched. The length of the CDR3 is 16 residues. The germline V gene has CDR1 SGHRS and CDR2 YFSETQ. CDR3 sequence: CASSLGRTGVSNEQFF. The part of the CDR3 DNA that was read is TGCGCCAGCAGCTTGGGAAGGACAGGGGTGAGCAATGAG.

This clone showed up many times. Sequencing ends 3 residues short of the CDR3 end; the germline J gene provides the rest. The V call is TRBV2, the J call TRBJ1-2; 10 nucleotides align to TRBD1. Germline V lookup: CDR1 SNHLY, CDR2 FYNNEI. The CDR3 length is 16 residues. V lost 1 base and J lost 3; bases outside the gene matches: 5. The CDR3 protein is CASSEGQGASDYGYTF. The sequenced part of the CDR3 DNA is TGTGCCAGCAGTGAAGGACAGGGGGCGTCTGACTATGGC.

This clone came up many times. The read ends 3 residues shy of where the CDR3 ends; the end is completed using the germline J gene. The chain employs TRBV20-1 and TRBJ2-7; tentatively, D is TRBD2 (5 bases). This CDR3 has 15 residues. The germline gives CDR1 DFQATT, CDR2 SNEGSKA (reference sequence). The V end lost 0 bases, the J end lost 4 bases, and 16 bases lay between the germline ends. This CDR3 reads CSARDLAGSGYEQYF. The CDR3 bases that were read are TGCAGTGCTAGAGATCTTGCGGGTTCTGGTTACGAG.

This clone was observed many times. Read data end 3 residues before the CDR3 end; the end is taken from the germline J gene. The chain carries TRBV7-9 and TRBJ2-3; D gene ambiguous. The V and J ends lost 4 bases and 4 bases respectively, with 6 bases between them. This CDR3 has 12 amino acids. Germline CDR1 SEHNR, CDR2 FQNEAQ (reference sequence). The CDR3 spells CASSSIPDTQYF. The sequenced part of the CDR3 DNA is TGTGCCAGCAGCTCCATCCCAGATACG.

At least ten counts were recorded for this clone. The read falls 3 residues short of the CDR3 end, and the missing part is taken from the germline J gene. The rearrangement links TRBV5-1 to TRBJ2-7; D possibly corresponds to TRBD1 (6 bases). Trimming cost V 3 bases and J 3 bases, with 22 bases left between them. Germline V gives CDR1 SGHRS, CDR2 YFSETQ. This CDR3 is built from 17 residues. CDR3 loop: CASSSNPSGQKGYEQYF. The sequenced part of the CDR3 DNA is TGCGCCAGCAGCTCGAATCCCTCCGGACAGAAAGGCTACGAG.

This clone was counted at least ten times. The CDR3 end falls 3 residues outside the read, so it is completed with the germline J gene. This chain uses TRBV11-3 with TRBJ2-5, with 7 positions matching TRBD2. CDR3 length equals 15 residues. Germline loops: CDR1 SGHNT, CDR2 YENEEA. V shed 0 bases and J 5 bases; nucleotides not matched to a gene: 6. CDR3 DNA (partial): TGTGCCAGCAGCTTAGATTCGGCGGGAGAGGAGACC. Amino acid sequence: CASSLDSAGEET. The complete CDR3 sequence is CASSLDSAGEETQYF.